Below are 23 T cell receptor beta chains sequenced from a single sample in a study of T cell responses to AZD1222 COVID-19 vaccine. Clones were read by immunoSEQ multiplex PCR, and TCRdb kept only the in-frame ones, dropping some. The data hold about 73,000 clones, with 70% to 90% observed a single time. Sequencing was performed on peripheral blood, taken on day 0 of AZD1222 vaccination. These receptors were obtained from an adult in good health.

This chain links TRBV5-5 with TRBJ1-4, with a weak D call TRBD1 (5 bases). CDR3 length equals 15 residues. The V gene lost 4 bases and the J gene lost 4 bases, with 14 bases spanning the gap. The germline V gene encodes CDR1 SGHKS and CDR2 YYEKEE (reference sequence). The DNA of the CDR3 is TGTGCCAGCAGCCTCGTAGACAGTTTTAATGAAAAACTGTTTTTT. Residues: CASSLVDSFNEKLFF. Based on the CDR3 plus reference TRBV5-5 and TRBJ1-4, the full variable domain is DAGVTQSPTHLIKTRGQQVTLRCSPISGHKSVSWYQQVLGQGPQFIFQYYEKEERGRGNFPDRFSARQFPNYSSELNVNALLLGDSALYLCASSLVDSFNEKLFFGSGTQLSVL.

The V call is TRBV6-1, the J call TRBJ1-6, with D perhaps matching TRBD1 (6 bases). This CDR3 has 16 amino acids. The germline V gene encodes CDR1 MNHNS and CDR2 SASEGT. Trimming left V 6 bases short and J 6 bases short, with 18 bases between. The CDR3 coding sequence is TGTGCCAGCAGAGAATCGGGGGGCGCGGGTAATTCACCCCTCCACTTT. Amino acid sequence: CASRESGGAGNSPLHF.

This chain uses TRBV27 with TRBJ1-1, with 8 nucleotides matching TRBD1. V was pared by 5 bases and J by 4 bases, with 6 bases of the junction left unmatched. CDR3 length: 14 residues. Germline-derived CDR1 and CDR2 are MNHEY and SMNVEV (reference sequence). The CDR3 loop reads CASSQDRVATEAFF. CDR3 nucleotides: TGTGCCAGCAGTCAGGACAGGGTGGCCACTGAAGCTTTCTTT.

The chain recombines TRBV19 with TRBJ2-7; the D call may be TRBD1 or TRBD2 (6 bases each). The CDR3 contains 15 residues. V was clipped by 6 bases and J by 5 bases, with 20 bases between them. Germline assignment: CDR1 LNHDA and CDR2 SQIVND (reference sequence). The CDR3: CASSQTQGGIDEQYF. CDR3 sequence (DNA): TGTGCCAGTAGCCAGACACAGGGAGGTATTGACGAGCAGTACTTC.

The gene calls are TRBV9 and TRBJ2-3; D may be TRBD2 (6 bases). The V gene's germline CDR1 is SGDLS and CDR2 YYNGEE. This CDR3 spans 17 amino acids. Trimming left V 3 bases short and J 5 bases short, with 22 bases between. The CDR3 DNA reads TGTGCCAGCAGCGCACCTGGGGAGGCTAGCGTACGAGATACGCAGTATTTT. It translates to CASSAPGEASVRDTQYF.

The CDR3 loop is CASSFSQGSETQYF. The CDR3 DNA reads TGTGCCAGCAGTTTTTCCCAGGGGAGTGAGACCCAGTACTTC. This sequence joins TRBV27 and TRBJ2-5; perhaps TRBD1 as D (6 bases). Germline V gives CDR1 MNHEY, CDR2 SMNVEV (reference sequence). Trimming pared 3 bases from V and 5 bases from J, leaving 13 bases between. The CDR3 spans 14 residues.

The rearrangement links TRBV3-1 (or the pseudogene TRBV3-2) to TRBJ2-1; 10 bases agree with TRBD2. Germline CDR1 reads LGHDT; CDR2 reads YNNKEL (reference sequence). With 4 bases clipped from V and 5 bases from J, the junction kept 2 bases outside the gene matches. This CDR3 spans 14 amino acids. In DNA form, the CDR3 reads TGTGCCAGCAGCCGAGGACTAGCGGACAATGAGCAGTTCTTC. Encoded protein: CASSRGLADNEQFF.

This clone was picked up a small number of times. The chain recombines TRBV4-1 with TRBJ1-4; a possible D gene is TRBD1 (5 bases). Germline CDR1 MGHRA, CDR2 YSYEKL. The CDR3 extends over 14 amino acids. V dropped 7 bases and J dropped 4 bases, with 13 bases sitting between them. The CDR3, as DNA: TGCGCCAGCATGGGTCAGGGTAATAATGAAAAACTGTTTTTT. It translates to CASMGQGNNEKLFF.

The V call is TRBV4-1, the J call TRBJ2-7; D ambiguous. CDR1 is MGHRA, CDR2 YSYEKL, per germline. The CDR3 runs to 14 residues. The V and J ends lost 1 base and 6 bases respectively, with 13 bases between them. In DNA, the CDR3 is TGCGCCAGCAGCCAAGGTGGAGAGCAAGGCGAGCAGTACTTC. It yields the protein CASSQGGEQGEQYF.

This chain links TRBV25-1 with TRBJ2-3; D remains ambiguous. V lost 4 bases and J 2 bases, leaving 4 bases between the germline ends. This CDR3 spans 12 amino acids. Germline CDR1 is MGHDK and CDR2 is SYGVNS. In DNA, the CDR3 is TGTGCCAGCAGTGGCACCACAGATACGCAGTATTTT. Its protein product is CASSGTTDTQYF.

The chain links TRBV5-1 to TRBJ2-1; no definite D call. The CDR3 extends over 10 amino acids. The V end was cut by 7 bases, the J end by 8 bases, with 7 bases between. The germline V gene has CDR1 SGHRS and CDR2 YFSETQ. CDR3 sequence (DNA): TGCGCCAGCGGTGGCCATGAGCAGTTCTTC. Protein sequence: CASGGHEQFF.

J is TRBJ2-7 and V is TRBV5-1, with unresolved D. Per germline, CDR1 SGHRS and CDR2 YFSETQ. Trimming removed 0 bases from V and 2 bases from J, with 9 bases in between. The CDR3 spans 14 residues. Written as DNA, the CDR3 is TGCGCCAGCAGCTTGGCCACAGCGCCCTACGAGCAGTACTTC. This sequence encodes CASSLATAPYEQYF.

The rearrangement uses TRBV29-1 and TRBJ1-1, with D unclear. The CDR3 consists of 12 residues. V lost 3 bases and J lost 7, with 12 bases in between. Germline lookup yields CDR1 SQVTM and CDR2 ANQGSEA. The CDR3 region has the DNA TGCAGCGTTGACTTGGGGTTGGGTGAAGCTTTCTTT. This translates into CSVDLGLGEAFF.

The rearrangement uses TRBV28 and TRBJ1-2; maybe TRBD1 (5 bases). This CDR3 spans 14 amino acids. Germline assignment: CDR1 MDHEN and CDR2 SYDVKM. V lost 5 bases and J 4 bases, leaving 14 bases between the germline ends. DNA of the CDR3: TGTGCCAGCAGTGGGGGGAGTGGGTCCTATGGCTACACCTTC. Amino acids: CASSGGSGSYGYTF.

This chain joins TRBV19 and TRBJ2-5; 7 bases are shared with TRBD2. V was clipped by 4 bases and J by 2 bases; unmatched bases: 1. Germline assignment: CDR1 LNHDA and CDR2 SQIVND (reference sequence). The CDR3 covers 13 residues. The CDR3 nucleotides are TGTGCCAGTAGTACTAGCGGACAAGAGACCCAGTACTTC. Amino acids: CASSTSGQETQYF.

The V gene is TRBV18, the J gene TRBJ2-1; D call uncertain. CDR1 and CDR2 from the germline V gene are KGHSH and LQKENI. The CDR3 has 12 amino acids. Between the trimmed V and J ends, which lost 3 bases and 10 bases, there was a span of 10 bases. The CDR3 spells CASSPQEGEQFF. As DNA, the CDR3 is TGTGCCAGCTCACCCCAGGAAGGAGAGCAGTTCTTC.

CDR3 bases: TGCAGCGTTGAAAGGAATGGAGATTACAATGAGCAGTTCTTC. This codes for CSVERNGDYNEQFF. This rearrangement joins TRBV29-1 to TRBJ2-1; D is undetermined. Germline V gives CDR1 SQVTM, CDR2 ANQGSEA. The CDR3 loop spans 14 amino acids. The ends were cut back, 2 bases at V and 4 bases at J, with 12 bases in the middle.

CDR3 protein: CASSLLAGRNEQYF. CDR3 coding DNA: TGTGCCAGCAGTTTGTTAGCGGGGAGGAACGAGCAGTACTTC. This rearrangement joins TRBV6-2 or TRBV6-3 to TRBJ2-7, with 8 bases that match TRBD2. The V segment lost 4 bases and the J segment 5 bases; nucleotides outside the gene matches: 7. Germline CDR1 and CDR2: MNHEY and SVGEGT. The length of the CDR3 is 14 residues.

This clone was seen more than once but under ten times. The chain carries TRBV29-1 and TRBJ1-2, with 7 bases aligning to TRBD1. CDR3 length: 12 amino acids. J was trimmed by 4 bases and V by 4 bases; bases with no gene match: 3. CDR1 and CDR2 from the germline V gene are SQVTM and ANQGSEA. CDR3 sequence: CSVGDRVYGYTF. Here the CDR3 DNA reads TGCAGCGTTGGAGACAGGGTCTATGGCTACACCTTC.

The chain is built from TRBV28 and TRBJ2-3; D remains unclear. The V end was cut by 5 bases, the J end by 0 bases, with 9 bases between. Germline lookup yields CDR1 MDHEN and CDR2 SYDVKM. The CDR3 sequence is 14 residues long. The CDR3 reads CASSPQVSTDTQYF. The CDR3 region has the DNA TGTGCCAGCAGTCCTCAGGTTAGCACAGATACGCAGTATTTT. Complete variable domain (other parts from reference TRBV28 and TRBJ2-3): DVKVTQSSRYLVKRTGEKVFLECVQDMDHENMFWYRQDPGLGLRLIYFSYDVKMKEKGDIPEGYSVSREKKERFSLILESASTNQTSMYLCASSPQVSTDTQYFGPGTRLTVL.

The V and J genes are TRBV27 and TRBJ2-7, with TRBD2 as a possible D gene (7 bases). Germline V CDR1 and CDR2: MNHEY, SMNVEV (reference sequence). The CDR3 has 14 residues. Trimming removed 5 bases from V and 1 base from J, with 12 bases in between. CDR3 residues: CASSRGRGSYEQYF. DNA for the CDR3: TGTGCCAGCAGTAGGGGGAGGGGGTCCTACGAGCAGTACTTC.

The chain has TRBV5-4 and TRBJ2-1; weak D call: TRBD2 (7 bases). Germline CDR1 SGHNT, CDR2 YYREEE (reference sequence). This CDR3 comprises 13 residues. The V gene lost 5 bases and the J gene lost 9 bases, with 15 bases spanning the gap. The chain's CDR3 is CASSMGGGGEQFF. The CDR3 DNA reads TGTGCCAGCAGTATGGGGGGCGGGGGTGAGCAGTTCTTC. The entire variable domain, with the rest obtained from reference TRBV5-4 and TRBJ2-1, is as follows: ETGVTQSPTHLIKTRGQQVTLRCSSQSGHNTVSWYQQALGQGPQFIFQYYREEENGRGNFPPRFSGLQFPNYSSELNVNALELDDSALYLCASSMGGGGEQFFGPGTRLTVL.

V usage is TRBV3-1 (or the pseudogene TRBV3-2) and J usage is TRBJ1-3; D is possibly TRBD1 (6 bases). V was clipped by 4 bases and J by 1 base, with 23 bases between them. This CDR3 region has 19 residues. Germline lookup yields CDR1 LGHDT and CDR2 YNNKEL (reference sequence). CDR3 loop: CASSRNLGGSRGSGNTIYF. The CDR3 nucleotides read TGTGCCAGCAGCCGAAACCTGGGGGGGTCCAGGGGATCTGGAAACACCATATATTTT.